This T cell receptor (beta chain) was captured in a study of tumor-infiltrating lymphocytes in primary liver carcinoma listed by TCRdb under 2017. For context, the study as a whole: Hepatocellular carcinoma (four) or combined HCC and intrahepatic cholangiocarcinoma (one) was present in the five patients, who were three men and two women aged 30 to 69 years. The five patients had tumors of stage T1-T3 N0M0, with maximum diameters ranging from about 4.2 to 11 cm. Samples yielded roughly 3.65 to 7.13 million productive TCRbeta reads; read depth did not differ significantly between tissue types. Across five regions of each liver tumor, along with adjacent normal tissue and blood, the study brought together TCRbeta repertoire sequencing, expression microarrays and whole-exome sequencing. A total of roughly 35 specimens from 5 patients went through TCRbeta repertoire sequencing, namely 25 tumor regions, 5 adjacent noncancerous liver tissues and 5 peripheral blood samples. Reproducibility between technical replicate repertoires was high, with correlation coefficients above 0.98 and mean shared-clone rates approximately 0.9. Broad study findings and their caveats: The top 250 clones accounted for a significantly greater share of the repertoire in tumors than in blood (p = 0.039). The study included only four to six patients, and the authors note findings should be validated in a larger study. Since the samples were bulk and unsorted, there was no way to compare CD4+ and CD8+ T cell repertoires. Consistent with antigen-driven expansion, pairs of tumor regions showed higher repertoire overlap (mean roughly 36%) than either tumor-adjacent pairs (approximately 17%) or tumor-blood pairs (roughly 15%). Only the TCR beta chain was sequenced, so true repertoire diversity is likely underestimated because unpaired alpha chains were not captured.

CDR1 and CDR2, per the germline V gene, are LGHNA and YNFKEQ. At the junction V is shortened by 1 base and J by 0 bases; bases outside the gene matches: 5. There are 17 amino acids in the CDR3, from cysteine to phenylalanine inclusive. Of the read, only the CDR3 DNA is kept; its 51 bases are in frame from base 1. This clonotype was observed many times. This clone's antigen is unknown. No qualities accompany the bases; no much larger clone lies one base away. TCRbeta-specific cDNA was reverse-transcribed from around 0.45 ug total RNA using a constant-region primer and ProtoScript II reverse transcriptase. The TCRbeta libraries were prepared through three rounds of nested multiplex PCR following a slightly modified ARM-PCR procedure. Each of the first two PCR rounds ran for about 10 cycles using multiplex TRBV1-TRBV30 forward primers together with a Cbeta reverse primer. A final 25-cycle PCR with Deep VentR polymerase added sample barcodes and Illumina adapters. Before sequencing, amplicons of 200-500 bp were gel-purified using a QIAquick gel extraction kit. TCRbeta amplicons were sequenced on an Illumina HiSeq 2500 with 250-bp paired-end reads. The study's processing was this. Trimmomatic v0.33 was used to quality-trim the reads, and FLASH v1.2.11 was used to merge paired reads so that full CDR3 sequences could be recovered. V, D and J germline segments were assigned to the rearranged TCRbeta sequences using MiGEC v1.2.1b. Clonotype statistics, along with Shannon-Wiener diversity indices, were calculated using VDJtools v1.0.0. Except for diversity analysis, only each sample's 250 most abundant clonotypes were used in subsequent analyses to reduce sampling bias. TCRdb ran its own pipeline on the public reads, namely fastp trimming at Q25 and MiXCR clone calling, and kept in-frame beta chains. Each CDR3 protein gets just one entry, which takes the most common genes and DNA from the rows behind it. The V and J calls here are based on TCRdb, not the publication. This sample comprises about 120,000 distinct CDR3 sequences, under 70% of them detected only once. The ten top clones hold over 8% of the sample.

Without any cell sorting, total RNA and DNA were extracted together from approximately 20-30 mg of bulk tissue using the AllPrep DNA/RNA mini kit. Between late 2015 and 2016, about 5 patients in China with histopathologically diagnosed primary liver carcinoma had surgical resection. Patients had chronic HBV infection and were treatment-naive at sampling. Fresh tumor and adjacent tissue pieces were bisected, with one half stored in RNAlater at -80 degrees C and the other half sent for histology. The V and J genes are TRBV4-2 and TRBJ2-3; TRBD2 lines up with 9 middle nucleotides. Material for sequencing was tumor-adjacent normal liver tissue. The TCR sequence derives from an older woman with primary liver carcinoma and hepatitis B virus infection. The CDR3 reads CASSQVTSGTSTDTQYF. In nucleotides, the sequence is TGTGCCAGCAGCCAAGTGACTAGCGGTACTAGCACAGATACGCAGTATTTT.